The sequence of this TCR beta chain was determined in a study of blood T cell repertoires in COVID-19 (dated by TCRdb to the early 2020s). Concerning the study at large: The collaborator samples originated in the United States, Italy and Spain and spanned the acute and convalescent phases of COVID-19. The prospective study material was composed of cDNA or gDNA derived from T cells, B-cell-depleted T cells, or PBMCs. Where available, HLA class I and class II types were taken from metadata supplied by the sample provider and were not determined by assay-based typing. The dataset comprised deeply sampled blood TCRbeta repertoires from subjects exposed to, actively infected with, or recovered from COVID-19. Samples were obtained from the ongoing ImmuneRACE study (first 160 participants) and from 1,254 subjects provided by 6 global collaborators. A freely available public database, intended as a resource for researchers studying the immune response to SARS-CoV-2, is where the repertoires were released. Sample metadata almost always included a de-identified subject ID, COVID-19 status, age in years and sex. What the authors observed across the whole study: Clinical and demographic metadata were provided uncurated, with the amount varying by source and participant.

Comment on this clone: There is no known antigen for this receptor. No quality values exist for individual bases; no much larger clone is one base distant.

Whole blood was collected in K2EDTA tubes by collaborating institutions according to the institutions' own protocols. For TCRbeta analysis, collaborators shipped samples as frozen whole blood, isolated PBMCs, or DNA extracted from either of those sample types. V and J lose 1 base and 5 bases, and a span of 8 bases separates them. In the germline V gene, CDR1 corresponds to SGHTA and CDR2 to FQGNSA. Counted from cysteine to phenylalanine, this CDR3 has 13 amino acids. Only the CDR3 part of the read is kept: 39 bases, read in frame from the first base. TCRbeta CDR3 regions were amplified from genomic DNA by means of the immunoSEQ Assay, a bias-controlled multiplex PCR. In the source study's methods: Nucleated cell counts per sample were estimated from amplification of reference gene primers within the assay. To quantify the absolute abundance of each unique TCRbeta CDR3 rearrangement, sequence reads were collapsed and filtered. For each sample, productive Simpson clonality was calculated by taking the square root of Simpson's diversity index across productive rearrangements. In TCRdb, the immuneACCESS table is reduced to in-frame sequences with V and J assigned. These tables do not hold every clone; where another copy was compared, an unresolved V gene accounts for under half, and the others remain unexplained. That table gives V, J and clone size, and the DNA gave D and trimming. A total of approximately 190,000 clones appear in this sample, 80% to 90% of them only once. The top ten constitute about an eighth of the sample.

The sequencing input was peripheral blood. This receptor chain uses TRBV7-2 and TRBJ2-5, with the D gene not clear enough to name. The receptor's source is a young man with active or convalescent COVID-19. The encoded CDR3 is CASSLELRETQYF. The sequenced DNA: TGTGCCAGCAGCTTAGAACTTCGTGAGACCCAGTACTTC.